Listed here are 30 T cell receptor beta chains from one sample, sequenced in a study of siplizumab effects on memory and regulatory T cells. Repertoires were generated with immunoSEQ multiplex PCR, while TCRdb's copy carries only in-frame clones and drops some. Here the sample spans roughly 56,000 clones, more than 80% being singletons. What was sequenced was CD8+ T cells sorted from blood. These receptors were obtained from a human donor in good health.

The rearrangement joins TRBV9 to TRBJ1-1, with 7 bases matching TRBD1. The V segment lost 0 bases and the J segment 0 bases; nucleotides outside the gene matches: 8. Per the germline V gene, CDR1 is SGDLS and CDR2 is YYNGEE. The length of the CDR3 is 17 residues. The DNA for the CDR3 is TGTGCCAGCAGCGTAGGGGGCAGGGGGGAGCTGAACACTGAAGCTTTCTTT. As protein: CASSVGGRGELNTEAFF.

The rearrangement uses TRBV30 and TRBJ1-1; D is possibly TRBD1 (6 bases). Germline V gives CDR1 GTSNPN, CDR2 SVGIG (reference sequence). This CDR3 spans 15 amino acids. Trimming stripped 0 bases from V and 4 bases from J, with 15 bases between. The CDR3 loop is CAWSVHSGDGTEAFF. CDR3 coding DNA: TGTGCCTGGAGTGTACACTCAGGGGATGGCACTGAAGCTTTCTTT.

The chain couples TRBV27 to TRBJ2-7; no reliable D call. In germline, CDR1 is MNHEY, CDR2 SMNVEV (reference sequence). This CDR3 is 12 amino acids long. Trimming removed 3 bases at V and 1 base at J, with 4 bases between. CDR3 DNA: TGTGCCAGCAGTTTTCAATCCTACGAGCAGTACTTC. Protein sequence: CASSFQSYEQYF.

This CDR3 is CASSPRDGGHEQFF. CDR3 bases: TGTGCCAGCAGTCCGAGGGACGGCGGACATGAGCAGTTCTTC. The chain joins TRBV28 to TRBJ2-1; either TRBD1 or TRBD2 may supply D (5 bases each). CDR1 and CDR2 from the germline V gene are MDHEN and SYDVKM. V dropped 5 bases and J dropped 8 bases, with 16 bases sitting between them. The length of the CDR3 is 14 residues.

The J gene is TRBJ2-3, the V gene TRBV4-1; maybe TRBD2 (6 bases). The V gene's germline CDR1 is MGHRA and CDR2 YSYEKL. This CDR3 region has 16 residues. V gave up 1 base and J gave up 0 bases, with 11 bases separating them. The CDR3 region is CASSQVSGSSTDTQYF. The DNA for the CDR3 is TGCGCCAGCAGCCAAGTATCCGGGAGTAGCACAGATACGCAGTATTTT.

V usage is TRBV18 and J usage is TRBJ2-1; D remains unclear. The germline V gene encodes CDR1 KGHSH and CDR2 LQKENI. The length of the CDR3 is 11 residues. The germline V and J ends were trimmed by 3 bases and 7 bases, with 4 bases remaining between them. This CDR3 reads CASSPGNEQFF. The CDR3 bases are TGTGCCAGCTCACCGGGAAATGAGCAGTTCTTC.

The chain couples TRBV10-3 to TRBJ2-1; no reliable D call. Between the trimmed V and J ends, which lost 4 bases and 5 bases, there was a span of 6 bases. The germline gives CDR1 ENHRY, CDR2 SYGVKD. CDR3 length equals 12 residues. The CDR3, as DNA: TGTGCCATCAGTGCTCTGGACAATGAGCAGTTCTTC. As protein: CAISALDNEQFF.

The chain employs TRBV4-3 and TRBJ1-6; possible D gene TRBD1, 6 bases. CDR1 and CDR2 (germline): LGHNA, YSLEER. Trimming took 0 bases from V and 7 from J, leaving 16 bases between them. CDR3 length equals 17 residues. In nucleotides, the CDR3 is TGCGCCAGCAGCCAAGAGTCCGGGGGGCTAGGGAATTCACCCCTCCACTTT. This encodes CASSQESGGLGNSPLHF.

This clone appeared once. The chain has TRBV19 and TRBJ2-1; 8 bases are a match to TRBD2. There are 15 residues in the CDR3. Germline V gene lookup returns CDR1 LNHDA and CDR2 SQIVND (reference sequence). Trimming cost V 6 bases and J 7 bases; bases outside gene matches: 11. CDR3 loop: CASSLVGAGGNEQFF. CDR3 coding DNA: TGTGCCAGTAGCCTTGTCGGGGCGGGAGGAAATGAGCAGTTCTTC.

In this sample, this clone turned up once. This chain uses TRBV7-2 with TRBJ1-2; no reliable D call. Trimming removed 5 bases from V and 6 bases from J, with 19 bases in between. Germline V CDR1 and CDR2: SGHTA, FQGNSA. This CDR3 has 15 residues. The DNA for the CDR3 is TGTGCCAGCAGCCCCCTTCCACGGCCGGAAAATGGCTACACCTTC. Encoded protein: CASSPLPRPENGYTF.

The CDR3 protein is CASSFGLPGGLVYEQYF. The CDR3 DNA reads TGTGCCAGCAGCTTTGGGCTTCCGGGAGGACTTGTCTACGAGCAGTACTTC. The chain uses TRBV13 and TRBJ2-7, with 7 bases identical to TRBD2. Germline V gene data show CDR1 as PRHDT and CDR2 as FYEKMQ (reference sequence). The CDR3 sequence is 17 residues long. V was clipped by 3 bases and J by 3 bases; unmatched bases: 14.

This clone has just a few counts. The CDR3 nucleotides are TGTGCCAGCACCGACAGTCTCCTCTCCTACGAGCAGTACTTC. Translation gives CASTDSLLSYEQYF. V usage is TRBV5-4 and J usage is TRBJ2-7; possibly TRBD1 for D (5 bases). The germline V and J ends were trimmed by 6 bases and 0 bases, with 13 bases remaining between them. CDR3 length equals 14 residues. The V gene's germline CDR1 is SGHNT and CDR2 YYREEE (reference sequence).

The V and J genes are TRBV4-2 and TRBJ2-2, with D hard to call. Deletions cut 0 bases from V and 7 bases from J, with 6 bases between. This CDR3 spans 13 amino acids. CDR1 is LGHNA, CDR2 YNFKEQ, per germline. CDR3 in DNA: TGTGCCAGCAGCCAAGACGCGGTCGGGGAGCTGTTTTTT. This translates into CASSQDAVGELFF.

The CDR3 nucleotides read TGTGCTAGTGGTTTGACCGGACAGGGGGCCTACGAGCAGTACTTC. Amino acids: CASGLTGQGAYEQYF. The rearrangement joins TRBV12-5 to TRBJ2-7; 10 bases line up with TRBD1. Trimming removed 2 bases from V and 2 bases from J; junction bases left unmatched: 3. The germline CDR1 and CDR2 sequences are LGHNT and FRNRAP. The CDR3 contains 15 residues.

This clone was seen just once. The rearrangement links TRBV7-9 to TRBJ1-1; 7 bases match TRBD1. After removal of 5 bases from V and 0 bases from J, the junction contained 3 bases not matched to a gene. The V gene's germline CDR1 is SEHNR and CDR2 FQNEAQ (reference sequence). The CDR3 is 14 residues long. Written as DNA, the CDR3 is TGTGCCAGCAGCCGACAGGGAATGAACACTGAAGCTTTCTTT. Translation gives CASSRQGMNTEAFF. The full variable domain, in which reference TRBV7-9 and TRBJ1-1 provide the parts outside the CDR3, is DTGVSQNPRHKITKRGQNVTFRCDPISEHNRLYWYRQTLGQGPEFLTYFQNEAQLEKSRLLSDRFSAERPKGSFSTLEIQRTEQGDSAMYLCASSRQGMNTEAFFGQGTRLTVV.

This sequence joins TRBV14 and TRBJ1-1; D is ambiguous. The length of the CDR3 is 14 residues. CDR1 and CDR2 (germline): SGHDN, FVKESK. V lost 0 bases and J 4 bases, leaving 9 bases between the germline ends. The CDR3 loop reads CASSQDLLPTEAFF. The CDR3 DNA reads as TGTGCCAGCAGCCAAGATTTACTACCCACTGAAGCTTTCTTT. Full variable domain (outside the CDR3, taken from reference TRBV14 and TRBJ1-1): EAGVTQFPSHSVIEKGQTVTLRCDPISGHDNLYWYRRVMGKEIKFLLHFVKESKQDESGMPNNRFLAERTGGTYSTLKVQPAELEDSGVYFCASSQDLLPTEAFFGQGTRLTVV.

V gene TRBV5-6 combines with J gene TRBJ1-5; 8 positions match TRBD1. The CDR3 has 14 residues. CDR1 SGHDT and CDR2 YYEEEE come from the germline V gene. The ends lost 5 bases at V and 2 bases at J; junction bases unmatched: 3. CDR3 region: CASRTTGGNQPQHF. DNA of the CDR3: TGTGCCAGCAGAACGACAGGGGGCAATCAGCCCCAGCATTTT.

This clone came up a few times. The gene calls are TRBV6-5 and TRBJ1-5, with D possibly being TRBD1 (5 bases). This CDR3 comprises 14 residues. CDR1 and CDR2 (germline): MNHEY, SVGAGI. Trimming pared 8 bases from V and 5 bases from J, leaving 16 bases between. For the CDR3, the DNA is TGTGCCAGCGCCACAGGAGGGGAGCATCAGCCCCAGCATTTT. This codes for CASATGGEHQPQHF.

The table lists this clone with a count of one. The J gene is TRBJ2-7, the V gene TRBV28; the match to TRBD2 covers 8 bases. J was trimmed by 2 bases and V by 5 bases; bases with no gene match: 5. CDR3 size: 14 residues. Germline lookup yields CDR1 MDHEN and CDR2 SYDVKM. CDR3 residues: CASSRQRETYEQYF. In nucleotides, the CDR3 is TGTGCCAGCAGTCGACAGCGGGAGACCTACGAGCAGTACTTC.

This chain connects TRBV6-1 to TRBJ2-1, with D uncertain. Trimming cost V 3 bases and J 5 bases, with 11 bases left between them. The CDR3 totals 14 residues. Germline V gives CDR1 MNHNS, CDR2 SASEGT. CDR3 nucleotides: TGTGCCAGCAGTGAGCTAACCCCTCACAATGAGCAGTTCTTC. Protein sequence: CASSELTPHNEQFF.

CDR3 bases: TGCAGCGTTAAACAGGGCAACGAGCAGTACTTC. Protein sequence: CSVKQGNEQYF. The chain combines TRBV29-1 with TRBJ2-7, with D possibly TRBD1 on 6 matching bases. The germline gives CDR1 SQVTM, CDR2 ANQGSEA. V lost 5 bases, J lost 5 bases, and 10 bases lay in between. This CDR3 spans 11 amino acids.

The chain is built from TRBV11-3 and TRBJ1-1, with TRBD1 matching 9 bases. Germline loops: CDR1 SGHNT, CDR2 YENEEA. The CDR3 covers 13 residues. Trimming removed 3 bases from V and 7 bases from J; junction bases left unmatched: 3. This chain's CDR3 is CASSLTGGIEAFF. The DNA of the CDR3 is TGTGCCAGCAGCTTGACAGGGGGTATTGAAGCTTTCTTT.

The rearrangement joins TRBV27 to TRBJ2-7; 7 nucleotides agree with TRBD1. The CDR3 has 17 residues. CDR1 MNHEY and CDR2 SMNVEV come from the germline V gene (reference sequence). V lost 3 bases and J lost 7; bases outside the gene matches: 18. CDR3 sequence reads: CASSFTSNFWAGGEQYF. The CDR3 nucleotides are TGTGCCAGCAGTTTTACTTCTAACTTTTGGGCAGGGGGTGAGCAGTACTTC.

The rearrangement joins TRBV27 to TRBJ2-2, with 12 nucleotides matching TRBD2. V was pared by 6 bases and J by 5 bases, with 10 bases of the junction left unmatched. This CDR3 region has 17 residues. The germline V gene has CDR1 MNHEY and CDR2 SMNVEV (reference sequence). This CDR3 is CASRIGLAGTGTGELFF. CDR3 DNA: TGTGCCAGCAGGATCGGACTAGCGGGAACGGGGACCGGGGAGCTGTTTTTT.

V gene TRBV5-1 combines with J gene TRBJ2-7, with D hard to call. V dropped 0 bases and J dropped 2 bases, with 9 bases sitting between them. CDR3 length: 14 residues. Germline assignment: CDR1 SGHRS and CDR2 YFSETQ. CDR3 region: CASSLVDAAYEQYF. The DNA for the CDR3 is TGCGCCAGCAGCTTGGTAGACGCAGCCTACGAGCAGTACTTC.

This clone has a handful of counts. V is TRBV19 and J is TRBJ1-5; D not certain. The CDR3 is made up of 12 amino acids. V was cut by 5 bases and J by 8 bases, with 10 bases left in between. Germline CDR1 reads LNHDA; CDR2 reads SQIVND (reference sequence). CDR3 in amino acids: CASSPDGKPQHF. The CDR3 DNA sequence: TGTGCCAGTAGTCCTGACGGGAAGCCCCAGCATTTT.

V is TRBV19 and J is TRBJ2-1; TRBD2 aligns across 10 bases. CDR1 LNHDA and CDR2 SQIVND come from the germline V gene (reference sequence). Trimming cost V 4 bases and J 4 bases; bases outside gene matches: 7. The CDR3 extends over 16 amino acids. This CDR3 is CASSTGLAVRYNEQFF. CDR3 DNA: TGTGCCAGTAGTACTGGACTAGCGGTACGATACAATGAGCAGTTCTTC.

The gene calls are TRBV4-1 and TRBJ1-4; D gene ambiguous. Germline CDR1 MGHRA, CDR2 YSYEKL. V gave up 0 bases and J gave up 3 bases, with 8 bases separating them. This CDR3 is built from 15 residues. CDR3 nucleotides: TGCGCCAGCAGCCAAGAAGGAAGATCTAATGAAAAACTGTTTTTT. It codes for CASSQEGRSNEKLFF.

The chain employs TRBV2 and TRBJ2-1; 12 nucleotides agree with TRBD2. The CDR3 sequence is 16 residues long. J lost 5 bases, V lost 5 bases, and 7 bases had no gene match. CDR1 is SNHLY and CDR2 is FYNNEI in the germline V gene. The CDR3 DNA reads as TGTGCCAGCAGTCAGGGGACTAGCGGGCTGAACAATGAGCAGTTCTTC. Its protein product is CASSQGTSGLNNEQFF.

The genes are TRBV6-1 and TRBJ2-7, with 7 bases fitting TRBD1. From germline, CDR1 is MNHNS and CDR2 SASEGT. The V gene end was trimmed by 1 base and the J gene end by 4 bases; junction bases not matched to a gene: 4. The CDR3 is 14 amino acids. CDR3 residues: CASSEGTGLYEQYF. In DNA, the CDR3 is TGTGCCAGCAGTGAAGGGACAGGCCTATACGAGCAGTACTTC.